The next 27 T cell receptor beta chains were all read from a single sample in a study of graft-versus-host responses after intestinal transplantation. Plates contained around 200,000 CFSE-labeled responder cells and around 200,000 irradiated, violet-dye-labeled stimulator cells. Only in-frame clones appear in the TCRdb table, and some are missing; sequencing was by immunoSEQ multiplex PCR. The sample has tens of thousands of clones; roughly 33% are singletons. The source was alloreactive CD8+ T cells from a mixed lymphocyte reaction culture, collected before intestinal transplant. Subset in this sample: CFSE-low proliferating T cells sorted from approximately six-day pre-transplant mixed lymphocyte reaction (GvH or HvG direction). Receptors originate from a human patient who received an intestinal transplant.

This clone occurred a few times. The chain employs TRBV10-3 and TRBJ1-1; 7 positions match TRBD1. Trimming cost V 4 bases and J 6 bases; bases outside gene matches: 2. CDR1 is ENHRY and CDR2 is SYGVKD in the germline V gene. There are 12 residues in the CDR3. The DNA of the CDR3 is TGTGCCATCAGTGGACAGGGCCCTGAAGCTTTCTTT. This gives the protein CAISGQGPEAFF.

V gene TRBV6-5 combines with J gene TRBJ1-4; the D is unclear. The germline V gene has CDR1 MNHEY and CDR2 SVGAGI. The germline V and J ends were trimmed by 8 bases and 12 bases, with 16 bases remaining between them. This CDR3 comprises 12 residues. The CDR3 DNA follows: TGTGCCAGCGGAAACTCTGGGCTGGAACTGTTTTTT. Protein: CASGNSGLELFF.

This clone came up a few times. The genes are TRBV28 and TRBJ2-1; perhaps D is TRBD1 or TRBD2 (5 bases each). The CDR3 is made up of 15 amino acids. Germline CDR1 is MDHEN and CDR2 is SYDVKM. V lost 3 bases and J lost 8, with 17 bases in between. The DNA of the CDR3 is TGTGCCAGCAGTTTCTCCGGTTGGGGGTCGGATGAGCAGTTCTTC. This encodes CASSFSGWGSDEQFF.

The J gene is TRBJ2-2, the V gene TRBV19; no firm D call. The V end was cut by 2 bases, the J end by 3 bases, with 4 bases between. The CDR3 loop spans 13 amino acids. Germline loops: CDR1 LNHDA, CDR2 SQIVND (reference sequence). DNA of the CDR3: TGTGCCAGTAGTATAACGGACACCGGGGAGCTGTTTTTT. It codes for CASSITDTGELFF. Full variable domain (remainder filled in from reference TRBV19 and TRBJ2-2): DGGITQSPKYLFRKEGQNVTLSCEQNLNHDAMYWYRQDPGQGLRLIYYSQIVNDFQKGDIAEGYSVSREKKESFPLTVTSAQKNPTAFYLCASSITDTGELFFGEGSRLTVL.

This rearrangement joins TRBV19 to TRBJ1-1; D remains unclear. Deletions cut 10 bases from V and 0 bases from J, with 18 bases between. This CDR3 region has 15 residues. Germline V gene data show CDR1 as LNHDA and CDR2 as SQIVND (reference sequence). CDR3 sequence reads: CATCSSPSMNTEAFF. CDR3 coding DNA: TGTGCCACCTGTTCTTCTCCCTCAATGAACACTGAAGCTTTCTTT. The full variable domain, its missing parts supplied by reference TRBV19 and TRBJ1-1, is DGGITQSPKYLFRKEGQNVTLSCEQNLNHDAMYWYRQDPGQGLRLIYYSQIVNDFQKGDIAEGYSVSREKKESFPLTVTSAQKNPTAFYLCATCSSPSMNTEAFFGQGTRLTVV.

By share, this clone ranks as medium-sized. This chain links TRBV4-1 with TRBJ1-3; 7 bases match TRBD1. The length of the CDR3 is 15 residues. With V trimmed by 3 bases and J by 0 bases, 2 bases remained unmatched. CDR1 and CDR2 from the germline V gene are MGHRA and YSYEKL. The CDR3 DNA follows: TGCGCCAGCAGCCAGTGGACAGGCTCTGGAAACACCATATATTTT. Encoded protein: CASSQWTGSGNTIYF.

As regards this clone: One junction end disagrees with the germline gene, perhaps due to a read error. The rearrangement uses TRBV6-1 and TRBJ2-7; TRBD1 matches 7 bases. This CDR3 has 15 amino acids. Germline V gives CDR1 MNHNS, CDR2 SASEGT. Here the CDR3 reads CAISEARDSPYEQYF. CDR3 DNA sequence: TGTGCCATCAGTGAGGCCCGGGACAGTCCTTACGAGCAGTACTTC.

V usage is TRBV27 and J usage is TRBJ2-3; 11 nucleotides line up with TRBD2. Looked up from germline, CDR1 is MNHEY and CDR2 is SMNVEV (reference sequence). The CDR3 is 17 residues long. Losses at the gene ends were 4 bases for V and 2 bases for J; bases not matched to a gene: 8. The DNA for the CDR3 is TGTGCCAGCAGTTCCTATCGACTAGCGGGACTCACAGATACGCAGTATTTT. Residues: CASSSYRLAGLTDTQYF.

The chain uses TRBV5-4 and TRBJ1-5; 8 bases are a match to TRBD1. The CDR3 is made up of 13 amino acids. The V gene's germline CDR1 is SGHNT and CDR2 YYREEE (reference sequence). Trimming took 3 bases from V and 4 from J; bases not matched to a gene: 0. The CDR3 sequence: CASSWDRNQPQHF. CDR3 coding DNA: TGTGCCAGCAGCTGGGACAGGAATCAGCCCCAGCATTTT.

The CDR3 region has the DNA TGTGCCACCAGCAGAGAATTTTGGGGCACGGGACTCTACTCTGGAAACACCATATATTTT. Protein product: CATSREFWGTGLYSGNTIYF. The V gene is TRBV15, the J gene TRBJ1-3; the D gene is possibly TRBD1 (5 bases). Germline CDR1 LNHNV, CDR2 YYDKDF (reference sequence). The CDR3 is 20 amino acids. V was cut by 0 bases and J by 0 bases, with 21 bases left in between. Filled out from reference TRBV15 and TRBJ1-3, the complete variable domain reads DAMVIQNPRYQVTQFGKPVTLSCSQTLNHNVMYWYQQKSSQAPKLLFHYYDKDFNNEADTPDNFQSRRPNTSFCFLDIRSPGLGDTAMYLCATSREFWGTGLYSGNTIYFGEGSWLTVV.

The J gene is TRBJ1-1, the V gene TRBV5-1; D may be TRBD1 (6 bases). Germline CDR1 reads SGHRS; CDR2 reads YFSETQ. V was shortened by 1 base and J by 0 bases, with 10 bases between the two germline ends. The CDR3 runs to 15 residues. The chain's CDR3 is CASSLLGGLNTEAFF. In DNA, the CDR3 is TGCGCCAGCAGCTTGCTTGGGGGCTTGAACACTGAAGCTTTCTTT.

V usage is TRBV18 and J usage is TRBJ2-7; D is possibly TRBD2 (6 bases). Germline V gene data show CDR1 as KGHSH and CDR2 as LQKENI. Trimming took off 2 bases at V and 2 bases at J, with 16 bases between the two ends. CDR3 length equals 16 residues. The CDR3, as DNA: TGTGCCAGCTCACCAGCGGGAAGACGCACCCCCTACGAGCAGTACTTC. Protein: CASSPAGRRTPYEQYF.

V and J are TRBV5-4 and TRBJ2-1; 7 bases agree with TRBD2. With V trimmed by 4 bases and J by 4 bases, 8 bases remained unmatched. Germline lookup yields CDR1 SGHNT and CDR2 YYREEE (reference sequence). The CDR3 length is 15 residues. CDR3 nucleotide sequence: TGTGCCAGCAGCCCGCTGGCGGGAGCTTACAATGAGCAGTTCTTC. This encodes CASSPLAGAYNEQFF.

This clone came up a few times. This chain connects TRBV6-9 to TRBJ1-1, with 7 bases matching TRBD1. The CDR3 is made up of 13 amino acids. V lost 6 bases to trimming and J lost 2 bases; unmatched junction nucleotides: 3. The germline V gene encodes CDR1 MNHGY and CDR2 SVAAGI. The chain's CDR3 is CASRTGINTEAFF. CDR3 nucleotide sequence: TGTGCCAGCAGGACAGGGATTAACACTGAAGCTTTCTTT.

This clone is deemed medium-sized. V gene TRBV4-1 combines with J gene TRBJ1-1; unclear D gene. The CDR3 has 14 amino acids. Deletions cut 5 bases from V and 5 bases from J, with 15 bases between. Per the germline V gene, CDR1 is MGHRA and CDR2 is YSYEKL. In nucleotides, the CDR3 is TGCGCCAGCAGCTCCTTCGCGGATGGAACTGAAGCTTTCTTT. Protein: CASSSFADGTEAFF.

The genes are TRBV1 and TRBJ1-2. TRBV1 is listed as a pseudogene. The CDR3 runs 16 residues. This chain's CDR3 is CTSSCDCVRKTYGYTF. The CDR3 DNA sequence: TGCACCAGCAGCTGCGATTGTGTGCGAAAGACCTATGGCTACACCTTC.

The chain carries TRBV7-9 and TRBJ2-7; D assignment may be TRBD1 or TRBD2 (5 bases each). The CDR3 length is 12 residues. V lost 8 bases and J lost 6, with 14 bases in between. CDR1 is SEHNR, CDR2 FQNEAQ, per germline (reference sequence). The CDR3 sequence: CASEGLGVEQYF. The CDR3, as DNA: TGTGCCAGCGAGGGGTTGGGGGTCGAGCAGTACTTC.

Sample share makes this clone medium-sized. V gene TRBV4-1 combines with J gene TRBJ2-2; the match to TRBD2 covers 8 bases. This CDR3 has 18 amino acids. The germline CDR1 and CDR2 sequences are MGHRA and YSYEKL. Trimming cost V 0 bases and J 8 bases; bases outside gene matches: 14. The CDR3 reads CASSQDRSGSLVSGELFF. The DNA for the CDR3 is TGCGCCAGCAGCCAAGATAGGAGCGGGAGCCTCGTTTCTGGGGAGCTGTTTTTT.

The chain uses TRBV6-1 and TRBJ2-2; tentatively, D is TRBD1 (5 bases). This CDR3 spans 15 amino acids. Looked up from germline, CDR1 is MNHNS and CDR2 is SASEGT. The germline V and J ends were trimmed by 6 bases and 4 bases, with 15 bases remaining between them. This chain's CDR3 is CASRDNRRITGELFF. CDR3 in DNA: TGTGCCAGCAGGGACAACAGGCGAATCACCGGGGAGCTGTTTTTT.

V and J are TRBV12-5 and TRBJ1-1; D ambiguous. Germline assignment: CDR1 LGHNT and CDR2 FRNRAP. The V and J ends lost 5 bases and 4 bases respectively, with 11 bases between them. The CDR3 totals 13 residues. The CDR3 protein is CASGLGRATEAFF. For the CDR3, the DNA is TGTGCTAGTGGTCTCGGGCGGGCCACTGAAGCTTTCTTT. The complete variable domain, with remaining parts taken from reference TRBV12-5 and TRBJ1-1, reads DARVTQTPRHKVTEMGQEVTMRCQPILGHNTVFWYRQTMMQGLELLAYFRNRAPLDDSGMPKDRFSAEMPDATLATLKIQPSEPRDSAVYFCASGLGRATEAFFGQGTRLTVV.

This clone showed up just once. The chain has TRBV7-9 and TRBJ2-7; perhaps TRBD2 as D (6 bases). The CDR3 has 15 residues. The V gene lost 1 base and the J gene lost 2 bases, with 12 bases spanning the gap. The germline CDR1 and CDR2 sequences are SEHNR and FQNEAQ (reference sequence). CDR3 nucleotides: TGTGCCAGCAGCTTAGATTGGGACTTTACCTACGAGCAGTACTTC. It specifies CASSLDWDFTYEQYF.

In this sample, this clone turned up a few times. This sequence joins TRBV6-1 and TRBJ2-5; D may be TRBD1 or TRBD2 (6 bases each). Trimming took 6 bases from V and 5 from J, leaving 19 bases between them. The CDR3 spans 15 residues. CDR1 is MNHNS and CDR2 is SASEGT in the germline V gene. DNA of the CDR3: TGTGCCAGCAGCTTGGGGGGCAGCTCGGGGGAGACCCAGTACTTC. Amino acid sequence: CASSLGGSSGETQYF.

This clone was seen only a few times. The genes are TRBV27 and TRBJ2-1; D ambiguous. Germline loops: CDR1 MNHEY, CDR2 SMNVEV (reference sequence). Deletions cut 3 bases from V and 0 bases from J, with 6 bases between. This CDR3 comprises 14 residues. In DNA, the CDR3 is TGTGCCAGCAGTTTCGCAAGCTCCTACAATGAGCAGTTCTTC. Translated, it gives CASSFASSYNEQFF.

The chain joins TRBV13 to TRBJ2-7; D gene unclear. V gave up 2 bases and J gave up 5 bases, with 10 bases separating them. This CDR3 contains 13 residues. The germline CDR1 and CDR2 sequences are PRHDT and FYEKMQ (reference sequence). In DNA form, the CDR3 reads TGTGCCAGCAGCTTACAGGTTTTGGACGAGCAGTACTTC. Amino acids: CASSLQVLDEQYF.

The chain carries TRBV11-2 and TRBJ2-7; D might be TRBD1 (6 bases). The CDR3 covers 18 residues. The V end lost 5 bases, the J end lost 5 bases, and 28 bases lay between the germline ends. Looked up from germline, CDR1 is SGHAT and CDR2 is FQNNGV. CDR3 in DNA: TGTGCCAGCAGCAGGCCCTTCCACAGGGACCGCAAAGGGGACGAGCAGTACTTC. Translating gives CASSRPFHRDRKGDEQYF. Looking up the rest from reference TRBV11-2 and TRBJ2-7 gives the full variable domain: EAGVAQSPRYKIIEKRQSVAFWCNPISGHATLYWYQQILGQGPKLLIQFQNNGVVDDSQLPKDRFSAERLKGVDSTLKIQPAKLEDSAVYLCASSRPFHRDRKGDEQYFGPGTRLTVT.

The chain's CDR3 is CASSSGDARQPQHF. As DNA, the CDR3 is TGTGCCAGCAGCTCAGGGGATGCTCGTCAGCCCCAGCATTTT. The chain combines TRBV7-9 with TRBJ1-5; D perhaps matches TRBD1 (6 bases). CDR1 and CDR2 (germline): SEHNR, FQNEAQ (reference sequence). This CDR3 is built from 14 residues. V was shortened by 4 bases and J by 6 bases, with 13 bases between the two germline ends.

This clone came up a few times. This rearrangement joins TRBV5-5 to TRBJ1-2, with TRBD1 matching 7 bases. Germline loops: CDR1 SGHKS, CDR2 YYEKEE (reference sequence). Trimming removed 1 base from V and 4 bases from J; junction bases left unmatched: 7. The CDR3 sequence is 15 residues long. The CDR3 sequence: CASSLTWTGSYGYTF. In nucleotides, the CDR3 is TGTGCCAGCAGCTTGACCTGGACAGGAAGCTATGGCTACACCTTC.